The 23 T cell receptor beta chains in this list originate from one sample, sequenced in a study of shared clonotypes between healthy human individuals. TCRdb's copy holds only in-frame clones and misses some; the assay was immunoSEQ multiplex PCR. The data hold approximately 2.1 million clones, with approximately 93% observed a single time. Material: naive CD4+ T cells from PBMCs. The subset denotes: CD45RA+ positively selected. These receptors all come from a man aged 18 to 29 in good health. Some clones in this sample may be carry-over from other donors' samples.

The gene calls are TRBV9 and TRBJ1-4; the D gene is possibly TRBD1 (5 bases). Germline-derived CDR1 and CDR2 are SGDLS and YYNGEE. With 5 bases removed from V and 10 bases from J, the gap between germline ends came to 18 bases. This CDR3 has 14 residues. In nucleotides, the CDR3 is TGTGCCAGCAGTGTGGGGGGAGTCAGTGGAAAACTGTTTTTT. This translates into CASSVGGVSGKLFF.

Turning to this clone: One junction end disagrees with the germline gene, perhaps due to a read error. The chain links TRBV28 to TRBJ1-2; D gene ambiguous. Per germline, CDR1 MDHEN and CDR2 SYDVKM. This CDR3 spans 14 amino acids. CDR3: CASSSLDRPYVYTF. The CDR3 DNA sequence: TGTGCCAGCAGTTCACTAGACCGTCCCTATGTCTACACCTTC.

Only one count was recorded for this clone. This sequence joins TRBV7-9 and TRBJ2-7; 7 bases line up with TRBD2. The CDR3 is 17 residues long. V trimming: 5 bases; J trimming: 1 base; junction bases outside the gene matches: 14. CDR1 is SEHNR, CDR2 FQNEAQ, per germline (reference sequence). The CDR3 DNA follows: TGTGCCAGCAGCCCCACCCCTCGGGCTAGCGGATCCTACGAGCAGTACTTC. Amino acids: CASSPTPRASGSYEQYF.

V gene TRBV30 combines with J gene TRBJ2-7; TRBD2 aligns across 12 bases. V lost 3 bases, J lost 6 bases, and 3 bases stayed unmatched. The CDR3 has 13 amino acids. Looked up from germline, CDR1 is GTSNPN and CDR2 is SVGIG (reference sequence). CDR3 DNA sequence: TGTGCCTGGAGGCTAGCGGGAGGGGTCGAGCAGTACTTC. Translation: CAWRLAGGVEQYF.

J is TRBJ2-1 and V is TRBV2; 9 positions match TRBD1. Germline assignment: CDR1 SNHLY and CDR2 FYNNEI. The CDR3 totals 16 residues. V was pared by 4 bases and J by 7 bases, with 11 bases of the junction left unmatched. The CDR3 bases are TGTGCCAGCAGTGGTACGGACAGGGGCCCAGAGAATGAGCAGTTCTTC. Its protein product is CASSGTDRGPENEQFF.

The V gene is TRBV7-2, the J gene TRBJ2-5; 9 bases fit TRBD2. V gave up 3 bases and J gave up 5 bases; unmatched junction bases: 13. There are 17 residues in the CDR3. Per the germline V gene, CDR1 is SGHTA and CDR2 is FQGNSA. The CDR3 region is CASSFRAGGTQGETQYF. DNA for the CDR3: TGTGCCAGCAGCTTCAGAGCGGGAGGCACCCAGGGGGAGACCCAGTACTTC.

Concerning this clone: Different DNA sequences within this sample yield the same CDR3. The V gene is TRBV7-7, the J gene TRBJ2-5, with unresolved D. Germline-derived CDR1 and CDR2 are SSHAT and FNYEAQ (reference sequence). The ends were cut back, 1 base at V and 5 bases at J, with 5 bases in the middle. This CDR3 comprises 12 residues. CDR3 sequence reads: CASSLDRETQYF. CDR3 DNA: TGTGCCAGCAGCTTAGATAGGGAGACCCAGTACTTC.

This chain links TRBV7-9 with TRBJ2-7; tentatively, D is TRBD1 or TRBD2 (5 bases each). V lost 5 bases and J lost 3, with 17 bases in between. Germline CDR1 SEHNR, CDR2 FQNEAQ (reference sequence). The CDR3 runs 15 residues. The CDR3 sequence: CASSLLRDGFYEQYF. In DNA, the CDR3 is TGTGCCAGCAGCCTACTCCGGGACGGATTCTACGAGCAGTACTTC.

V and J are TRBV6-5 and TRBJ1-4; 10 bases are a match to TRBD1. Germline V gene data show CDR1 as MNHEY and CDR2 as SVGAGI. The CDR3 extends over 14 amino acids. J was trimmed by 7 bases and V by 8 bases; bases with no gene match: 7. The CDR3 coding sequence is TGTGCCAGCGGAAGACAGGGGGCAGGTGAAAAACTGTTTTTT. It encodes CASGRQGAGEKLFF.

This chain joins TRBV27 and TRBJ1-2; TRBD1 matches at 9 bases. The V gene end was trimmed by 6 bases and the J gene end by 4 bases; junction bases not matched to a gene: 6. CDR3 length equals 14 residues. Germline V gene data show CDR1 as MNHEY and CDR2 as SMNVEV (reference sequence). CDR3 coding DNA: TGTGCCAGCAGCACAGGGGGCGCTCCCTATGGCTACACCTTC. This translates into CASSTGGAPYGYTF.

On this clone: The same CDR3 is also encoded by other DNA sequences in this sample. The J gene is TRBJ2-6, the V gene TRBV5-1, with a possible D match to TRBD1 (5 bases). Trimming removed 2 bases at V and 2 bases at J, with 11 bases between. CDR3 length equals 16 residues. Germline V gives CDR1 SGHRS, CDR2 YFSETQ. CDR3 bases: TGCGCCAGCAGCTTAGGGGCTGGAGCTGGGGCCAACGTCCTGACTTTC. It is translated as CASSLGAGAGANVLTF.

The J gene is TRBJ2-2, the V gene TRBV18; 7 nucleotides match TRBD2. This CDR3 has 17 amino acids. J was trimmed by 4 bases and V by 0 bases; bases with no gene match: 8. Per germline, CDR1 KGHSH and CDR2 LQKENI. The CDR3 nucleotides are TGTGCCAGCTCACCACCGGGGAGGGGCCCGGGCACCGGGGAGCTGTTTTTT. It yields the protein CASSPPGRGPGTGELFF. The entire variable domain, with the rest obtained from reference TRBV18 and TRBJ2-2, is as follows: NAGVMQNPRHLVRRRGQEARLRCSPMKGHSHVYWYRQLPEEGLKFMVYLQKENIIDESGMPKERFSAEFPKEGPSILRIQQVVRGDSAAYFCASSPPGRGPGTGELFFGEGSRLTVL.

V is TRBV7-9 and J is TRBJ1-2, with 7 bases that match TRBD1. This CDR3 spans 14 amino acids. The germline CDR1 and CDR2 sequences are SEHNR and FQNEAQ (reference sequence). Losses at the gene ends were 3 bases for V and 4 bases for J; bases not matched to a gene: 5. In DNA, the CDR3 is TGTGCCAGCAGCTTCGTGGGACAGATCTATGGCTACACCTTC. This translates into CASSFVGQIYGYTF.

This clone occurred once. The chain combines TRBV28 with TRBJ2-1, with no clear D. This CDR3 is built from 14 residues. CDR1 MDHEN and CDR2 SYDVKM come from the germline V gene. The V end was cut by 6 bases, the J end by 7 bases, with 16 bases between. For the CDR3, the DNA is TGTGCCAGCAGGTCTCACCGGACGTGGAATGAGCAGTTCTTC. Protein: CASRSHRTWNEQFF. The entire variable domain, with the rest obtained from reference TRBV28 and TRBJ2-1, is as follows: DVKVTQSSRYLVKRTGEKVFLECVQDMDHENMFWYRQDPGLGLRLIYFSYDVKMKEKGDIPEGYSVSREKKERFSLILESASTNQTSMYLCASRSHRTWNEQFFGPGTRLTVL.

Of note for this clone: Distinct nucleotide sequences in the sample also encode this CDR3. The chain has TRBV5-1 and TRBJ2-3, with 15 bases lining up with TRBD2. V gave up 4 bases and J gave up 5 bases; unmatched junction bases: 2. The CDR3 loop spans 15 amino acids. The germline V gene encodes CDR1 SGHRS and CDR2 YFSETQ. For the CDR3, the DNA is TGCGCCAGCAGCCTGGGACTAGCGGGAGGAGATACGCAGTATTTT. As protein: CASSLGLAGGDTQYF.

Comment on this clone: The same CDR3 is also encoded by other DNA sequences in this sample. The chain couples TRBV5-1 to TRBJ1-1; D is uncertain. The CDR3 runs to 13 residues. Looked up from germline, CDR1 is SGHRS and CDR2 is YFSETQ. V lost 3 bases and J lost 0, with 6 bases in between. CDR3: CASSSRVNTEAFF. In nucleotides, the CDR3 is TGCGCCAGCAGCTCCAGAGTGAACACTGAAGCTTTCTTT.

The chain carries TRBV5-1 and TRBJ1-4, with D hard to call. Germline loops: CDR1 SGHRS, CDR2 YFSETQ. The length of the CDR3 is 13 residues. V was shortened by 2 bases and J by 8 bases, with 10 bases between the two germline ends. CDR3 coding DNA: TGCGCCAGCAGCTTATCGGGGAGCGAAAAACTGTTTTTT. Translating it yields CASSLSGSEKLFF.

The chain is built from TRBV7-8 and TRBJ2-5; 14 bases line up with TRBD2. V trimming: 5 bases; J trimming: 2 bases; junction bases outside the gene matches: 10. The CDR3 spans 18 residues. Germline-derived CDR1 and CDR2 are SGHVS and FQNEAQ. The CDR3 bases are TGTGCCAGCAGCAAATTCGGGACTAGCGGGAGTCGGCAAGAGACCCAGTACTTC. This translates into CASSKFGTSGSRQETQYF. Supplemented by reference TRBV7-8 and TRBJ2-5, the full variable domain reads GAGVSQSPRYKVAKRGQDVALRCDPISGHVSLFWYQQALGQGPEFLTYFQNEAQLDKSGLPSDRFFAERPEGSVSTLKIQRTQQEDSAVYLCASSKFGTSGSRQETQYFGPGTRLLVL.

The chain recombines TRBV6-9 with TRBJ2-1, with 11 bases fitting TRBD2. CDR1 is MNHGY and CDR2 is SVAAGI in the germline V gene. The CDR3 loop spans 16 amino acids. The V segment lost 3 bases and the J segment 5 bases; nucleotides outside the gene matches: 6. CDR3: CASSYSRTSGHNEQFF. The CDR3, as DNA: TGTGCCAGCAGTTACTCCCGGACTAGCGGGCACAATGAGCAGTTCTTC.

V and J are TRBV15 and TRBJ1-2; D is unresolved. V shed 1 base and J shed 1 base, with 19 bases lying between them. Germline V gene lookup returns CDR1 LNHNV and CDR2 YYDKDF (reference sequence). The CDR3 length is 18 residues. The DNA of the CDR3 is TGTGCCACCAGCAGAGGCTACGGGGTTAGGGAGGGTAACTATGGCTACACCTTC. Residues: CATSRGYGVREGNYGYTF. The full variable domain, in which reference TRBV15 and TRBJ1-2 provide the parts outside the CDR3, is DAMVIQNPRYQVTQFGKPVTLSCSQTLNHNVMYWYQQKSSQAPKLLFHYYDKDFNNEADTPDNFQSRRPNTSFCFLDIRSPGLGDTAMYLCATSRGYGVREGNYGYTFGSGTRLTVV.

The chain employs TRBV4-1 and TRBJ2-3; D unclear. The germline gives CDR1 MGHRA, CDR2 YSYEKL. The CDR3 runs 15 residues. V gave up 0 bases and J gave up 6 bases, with 13 bases separating them. The CDR3 nucleotides read TGCGCCAGCAGCCAAGATCAGGCGGCTACGGATACGCAGTATTTT. Its translation: CASSQDQAATDTQYF.

The rearrangement uses TRBV7-2 and TRBJ1-1; TRBD1 is a possible D gene (6 bases). Germline V gene lookup returns CDR1 SGHTA and CDR2 FQGNSA. V shed 5 bases and J shed 4 bases, with 14 bases lying between them. The CDR3 length is 14 residues. CDR3 nucleotides: TGTGCCAGCAGCACTCAACAGGGAACCACTGAAGCTTTCTTT. Its protein is CASSTQQGTTEAFF.

V gene TRBV7-2 combines with J gene TRBJ2-5; D perhaps matches TRBD2 (5 bases). V gave up 2 bases and J gave up 7 bases, with 20 bases separating them. Germline CDR1 is SGHTA and CDR2 is FQGNSA. The CDR3 loop spans 16 amino acids. The CDR3 is CASSLLSAAGPGTQYF. In DNA, the CDR3 is TGTGCCAGCAGCTTATTATCGGCGGCGGGTCCGGGGACCCAGTACTTC.